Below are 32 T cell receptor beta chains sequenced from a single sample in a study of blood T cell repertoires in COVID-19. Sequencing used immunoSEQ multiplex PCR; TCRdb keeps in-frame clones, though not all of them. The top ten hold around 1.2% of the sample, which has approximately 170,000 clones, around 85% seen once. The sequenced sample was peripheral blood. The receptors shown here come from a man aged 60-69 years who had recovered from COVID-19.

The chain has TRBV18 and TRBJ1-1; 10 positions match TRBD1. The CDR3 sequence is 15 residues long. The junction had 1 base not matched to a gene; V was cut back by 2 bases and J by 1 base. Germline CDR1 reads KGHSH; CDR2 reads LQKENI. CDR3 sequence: CASSPGTGENTEAFF. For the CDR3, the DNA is TGTGCCAGCTCACCAGGGACAGGGGAGAACACTGAAGCTTTCTTT.

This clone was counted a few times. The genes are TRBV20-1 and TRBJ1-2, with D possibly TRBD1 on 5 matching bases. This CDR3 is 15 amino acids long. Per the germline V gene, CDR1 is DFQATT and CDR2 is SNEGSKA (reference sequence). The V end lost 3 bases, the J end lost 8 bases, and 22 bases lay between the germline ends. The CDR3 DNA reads TGCAGTGCTAGTGTTGATTGGGCAGGGCTGACGGGCTACACCTTC. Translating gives CSASVDWAGLTGYTF.

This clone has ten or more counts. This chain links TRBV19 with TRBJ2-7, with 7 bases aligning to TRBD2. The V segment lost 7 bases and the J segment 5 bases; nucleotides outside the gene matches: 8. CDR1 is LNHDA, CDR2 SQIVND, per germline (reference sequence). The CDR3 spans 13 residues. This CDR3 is CASTGGMVDEQYF. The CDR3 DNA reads TGTGCCAGTACGGGGGGAATGGTCGACGAGCAGTACTTC.

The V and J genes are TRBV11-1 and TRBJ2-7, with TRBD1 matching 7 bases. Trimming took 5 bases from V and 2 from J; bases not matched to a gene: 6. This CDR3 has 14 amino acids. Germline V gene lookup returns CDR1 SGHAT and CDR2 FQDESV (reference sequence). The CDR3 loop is CASSRNRGPYEQYF. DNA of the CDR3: TGTGCCAGCAGCCGCAACAGGGGACCCTACGAGCAGTACTTC.

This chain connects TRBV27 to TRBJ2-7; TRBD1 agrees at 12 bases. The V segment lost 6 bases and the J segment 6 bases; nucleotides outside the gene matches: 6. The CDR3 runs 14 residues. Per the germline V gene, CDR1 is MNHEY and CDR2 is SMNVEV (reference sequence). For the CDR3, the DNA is TGTGCCAGCAGCCTGGGACAGGGGGCAGGCGAGCAGTACTTC. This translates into CASSLGQGAGEQYF.

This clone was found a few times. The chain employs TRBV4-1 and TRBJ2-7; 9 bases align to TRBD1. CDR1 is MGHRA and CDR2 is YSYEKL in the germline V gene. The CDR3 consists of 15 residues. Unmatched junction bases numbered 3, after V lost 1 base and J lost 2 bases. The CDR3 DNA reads TGCGCCAGCAGCCAAGGACAGGGGGGAACCTACGAGCAGTACTTC. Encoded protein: CASSQGQGGTYEQYF.

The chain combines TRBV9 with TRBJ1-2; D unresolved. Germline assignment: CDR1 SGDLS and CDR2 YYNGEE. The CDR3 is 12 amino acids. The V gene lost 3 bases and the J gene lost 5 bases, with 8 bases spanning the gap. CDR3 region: CASSGSRYGYTF. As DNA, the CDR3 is TGTGCCAGCAGCGGGTCGAGATATGGCTACACCTTC. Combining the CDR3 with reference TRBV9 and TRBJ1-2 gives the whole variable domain DSGVTQTPKHLITATGQRVTLRCSPRSGDLSVYWYQQSLDQGLQFLIQYYNGEERAKGNILERFSAQQFPDLHSELNLSSLELGDSALYFCASSGSRYGYTFGSGTRLTVV.

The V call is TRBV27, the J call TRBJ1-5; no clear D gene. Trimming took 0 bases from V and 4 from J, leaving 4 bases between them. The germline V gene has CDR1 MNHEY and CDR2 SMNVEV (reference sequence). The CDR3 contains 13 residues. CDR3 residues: CASSLSRNQPQHF. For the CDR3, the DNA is TGTGCCAGCAGTTTATCACGGAATCAGCCCCAGCATTTT.

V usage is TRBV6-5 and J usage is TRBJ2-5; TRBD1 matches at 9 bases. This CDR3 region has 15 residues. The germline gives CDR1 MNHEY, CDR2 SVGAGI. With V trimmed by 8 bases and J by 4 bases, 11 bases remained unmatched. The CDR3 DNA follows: TGTGCCAGCGATTTGATGGGACAGGGCGGAGAGACCCAGTACTTC. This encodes CASDLMGQGGETQYF.

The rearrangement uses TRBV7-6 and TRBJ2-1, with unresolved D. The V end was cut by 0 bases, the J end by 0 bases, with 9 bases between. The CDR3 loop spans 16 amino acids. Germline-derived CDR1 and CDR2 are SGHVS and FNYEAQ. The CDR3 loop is CASSLATASSYNEQFF. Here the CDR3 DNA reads TGTGCCAGCAGCTTAGCCACCGCGAGCTCCTACAATGAGCAGTTCTTC.

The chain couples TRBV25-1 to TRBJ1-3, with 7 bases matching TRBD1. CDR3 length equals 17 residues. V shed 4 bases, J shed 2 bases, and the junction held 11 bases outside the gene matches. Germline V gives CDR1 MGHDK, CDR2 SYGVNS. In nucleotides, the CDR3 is TGTGCCAGCAGTGCGTACAGGGGAACTGCTGCTGGAAACACCATATATTTT. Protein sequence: CASSAYRGTAAGNTIYF. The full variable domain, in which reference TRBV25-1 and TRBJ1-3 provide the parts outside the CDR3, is EADIYQTPRYLVIGTGKKITLECSQTMGHDKMYWYQQDPGMELHLIHYSYGVNSTEKGDLSSESTVSRIRTEHFPLTLESARPSHTSQYLCASSAYRGTAAGNTIYFGEGSWLTVV.

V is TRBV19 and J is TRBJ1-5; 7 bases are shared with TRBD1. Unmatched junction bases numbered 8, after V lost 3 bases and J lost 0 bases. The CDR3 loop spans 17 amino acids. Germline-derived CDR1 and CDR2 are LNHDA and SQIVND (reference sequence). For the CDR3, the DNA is TGTGCCAGTAGTATCCGGACAGGAATATATAGCAATCAGCCCCAGCATTTT. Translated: CASSIRTGIYSNQPQHF. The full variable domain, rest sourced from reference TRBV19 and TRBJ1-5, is DGGITQSPKYLFRKEGQNVTLSCEQNLNHDAMYWYRQDPGQGLRLIYYSQIVNDFQKGDIAEGYSVSREKKESFPLTVTSAQKNPTAFYLCASSIRTGIYSNQPQHFGDGTRLSIL.

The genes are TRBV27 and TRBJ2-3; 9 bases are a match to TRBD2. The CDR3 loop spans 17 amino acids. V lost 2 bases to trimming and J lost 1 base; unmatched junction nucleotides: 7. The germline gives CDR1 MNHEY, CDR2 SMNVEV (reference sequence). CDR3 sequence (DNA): TGTGCCAGCAGTTTAAGGGCTAGCGGGGTGCGCACAGATACGCAGTATTTT. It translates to CASSLRASGVRTDTQYF.

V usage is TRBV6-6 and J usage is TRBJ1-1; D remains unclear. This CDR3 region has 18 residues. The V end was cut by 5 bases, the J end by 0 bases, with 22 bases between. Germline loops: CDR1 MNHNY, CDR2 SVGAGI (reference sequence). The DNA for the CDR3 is TGTGCCAGCAGTCTCACGGGCCCGAGCGAGGGTATGAACACTGAAGCTTTCTTT. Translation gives CASSLTGPSEGMNTEAFF.

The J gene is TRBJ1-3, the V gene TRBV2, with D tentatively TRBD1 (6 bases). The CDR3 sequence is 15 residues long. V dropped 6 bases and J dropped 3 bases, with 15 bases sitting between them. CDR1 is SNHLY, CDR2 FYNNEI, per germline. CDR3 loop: CASSETGNNGNTIYF. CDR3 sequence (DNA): TGTGCCAGCAGCGAAACAGGGAATAATGGAAACACCATATATTTT. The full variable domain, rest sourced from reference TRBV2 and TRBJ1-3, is EPEVTQTPSHQVTQMGQEVILRCVPISNHLYFYWYRQILGQKVEFLVSFYNNEISEKSEIFDDQFSVERPDGSNFTLKIRSTKLEDSAMYFCASSETGNNGNTIYFGEGSWLTVV.

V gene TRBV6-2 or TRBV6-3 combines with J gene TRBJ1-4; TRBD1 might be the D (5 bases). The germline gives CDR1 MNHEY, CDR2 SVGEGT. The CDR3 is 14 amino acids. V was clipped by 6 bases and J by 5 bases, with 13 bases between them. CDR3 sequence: CASSLPPGNEKLFF. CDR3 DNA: TGTGCCAGCAGCCTTCCCCCAGGGAATGAAAAACTGTTTTTT.

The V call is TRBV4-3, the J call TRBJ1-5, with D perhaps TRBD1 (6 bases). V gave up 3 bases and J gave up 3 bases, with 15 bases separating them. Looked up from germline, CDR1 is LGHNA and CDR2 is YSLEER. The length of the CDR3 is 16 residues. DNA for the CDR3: TGCGCCAGCAGCCAGAGACCCGGGACACTCAATCAGCCCCAGCATTTT. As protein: CASSQRPGTLNQPQHF.

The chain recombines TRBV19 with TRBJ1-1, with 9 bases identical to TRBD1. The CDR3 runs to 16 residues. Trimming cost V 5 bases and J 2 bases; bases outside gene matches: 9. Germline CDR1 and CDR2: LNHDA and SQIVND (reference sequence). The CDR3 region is CASSRRQGVENTEAFF. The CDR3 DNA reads TGTGCCAGTAGTCGGCGACAGGGGGTGGAAAACACTGAAGCTTTCTTT. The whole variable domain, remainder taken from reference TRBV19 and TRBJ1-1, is DGGITQSPKYLFRKEGQNVTLSCEQNLNHDAMYWYRQDPGQGLRLIYYSQIVNDFQKGDIAEGYSVSREKKESFPLTVTSAQKNPTAFYLCASSRRQGVENTEAFFGQGTRLTVV.

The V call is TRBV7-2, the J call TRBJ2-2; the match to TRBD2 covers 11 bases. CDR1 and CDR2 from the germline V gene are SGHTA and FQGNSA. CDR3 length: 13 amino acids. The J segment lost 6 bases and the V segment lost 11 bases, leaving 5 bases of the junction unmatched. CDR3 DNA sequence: TGTGCCGAGTTAGCGGGGGGGGCCGGGGAGCTGTTTTTT. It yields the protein CAELAGGAGELFF.

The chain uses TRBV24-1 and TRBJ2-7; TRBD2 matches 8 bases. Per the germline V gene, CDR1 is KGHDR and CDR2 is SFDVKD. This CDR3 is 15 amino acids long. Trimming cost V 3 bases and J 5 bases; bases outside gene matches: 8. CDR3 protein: CATSDAVAGKHEQYF. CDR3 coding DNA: TGTGCCACCAGTGATGCGGTAGCGGGAAAACACGAGCAGTACTTC.

CDR3 in amino acids: CASSLVWAGQPQHF. DNA for the CDR3: TGTGCCAGCAGCTTAGTTTGGGCGGGTCAGCCCCAGCATTTT. The V and J genes are TRBV7-2 and TRBJ1-5, with D unclear. Germline-derived CDR1 and CDR2 are SGHTA and FQGNSA. Deletions cut 1 base from V and 6 bases from J, with 10 bases between. The CDR3 totals 14 residues.

CDR3 sequence: CASSLGATGGYEQYF. In DNA, the CDR3 is TGTGCCAGCAGCTTGGGGGCGACAGGGGGTTACGAGCAGTACTTC. The chain links TRBV5-5 to TRBJ2-7, with 9 bases lining up with TRBD1. CDR1 SGHKS and CDR2 YYEKEE come from the germline V gene (reference sequence). The CDR3 has 15 residues. With V trimmed by 0 bases and J by 4 bases, 5 bases remained unmatched.

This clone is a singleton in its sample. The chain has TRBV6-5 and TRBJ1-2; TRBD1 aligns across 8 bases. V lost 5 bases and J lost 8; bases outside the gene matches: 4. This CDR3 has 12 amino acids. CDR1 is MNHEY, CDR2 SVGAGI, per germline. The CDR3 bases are TGTGCCAGCAGTAACGACAGGGGCGGCTACACCTTC. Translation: CASSNDRGGYTF.

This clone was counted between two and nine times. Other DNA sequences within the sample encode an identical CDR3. This chain's CDR3 is CASTRDTGELFF. The DNA for the CDR3 is TGTGCCAGCACCAGGGACACCGGGGAGCTGTTTTTT. V usage is TRBV6-5 and J usage is TRBJ2-2; possible D gene TRBD1, 5 bases. Trimming pared 7 bases from V and 3 bases from J, leaving 6 bases between. The CDR3 contains 12 residues. The germline V gene has CDR1 MNHEY and CDR2 SVGAGI.

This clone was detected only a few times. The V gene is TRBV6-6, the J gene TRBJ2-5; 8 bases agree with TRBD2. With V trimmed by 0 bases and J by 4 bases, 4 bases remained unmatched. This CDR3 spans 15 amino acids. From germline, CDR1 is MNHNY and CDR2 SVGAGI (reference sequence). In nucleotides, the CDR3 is TGTGCCAGCAGTTACTCGAGCGGGGGAGGAGAGACCCAGTACTTC. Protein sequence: CASSYSSGGGETQYF.

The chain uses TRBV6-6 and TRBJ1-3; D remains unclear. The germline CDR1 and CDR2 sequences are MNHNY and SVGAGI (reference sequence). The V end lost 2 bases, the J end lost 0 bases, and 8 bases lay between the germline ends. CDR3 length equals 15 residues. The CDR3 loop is CASSYRQVSGNTIYF. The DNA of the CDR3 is TGTGCCAGCAGTTACCGCCAGGTCTCTGGAAACACCATATATTTT.

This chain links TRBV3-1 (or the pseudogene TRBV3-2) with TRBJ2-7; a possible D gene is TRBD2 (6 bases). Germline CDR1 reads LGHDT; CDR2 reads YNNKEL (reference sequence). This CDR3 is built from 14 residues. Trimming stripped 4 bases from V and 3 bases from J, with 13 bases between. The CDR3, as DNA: TGTGCCAGCAGCCTGGAGGGAAGCAGCTACGAGCAGTACTTC. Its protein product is CASSLEGSSYEQYF.

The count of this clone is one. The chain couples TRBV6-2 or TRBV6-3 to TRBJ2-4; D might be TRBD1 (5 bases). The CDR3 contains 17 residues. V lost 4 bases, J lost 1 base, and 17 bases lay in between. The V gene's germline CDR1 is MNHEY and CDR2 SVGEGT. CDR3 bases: TGTGCCAGCAGTTTCTGGGGCCGCTTCGAGGCCAAAAACATTCAGTACTTC. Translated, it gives CASSFWGRFEAKNIQYF.

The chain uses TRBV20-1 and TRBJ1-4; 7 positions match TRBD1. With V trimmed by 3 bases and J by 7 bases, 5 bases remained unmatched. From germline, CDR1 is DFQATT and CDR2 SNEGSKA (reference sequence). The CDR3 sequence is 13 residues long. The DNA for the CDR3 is TGCAGTGCTAGTAGGGGGCGCGGTGAAAAACTGTTTTTT. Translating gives CSASRGRGEKLFF.

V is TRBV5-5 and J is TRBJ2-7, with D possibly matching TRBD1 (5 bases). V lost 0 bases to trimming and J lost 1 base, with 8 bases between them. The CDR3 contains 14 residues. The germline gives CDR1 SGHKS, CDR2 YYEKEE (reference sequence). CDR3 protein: CASSLAGKSYEQYF. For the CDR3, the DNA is TGTGCCAGCAGCTTGGCAGGGAAATCCTACGAGCAGTACTTC.

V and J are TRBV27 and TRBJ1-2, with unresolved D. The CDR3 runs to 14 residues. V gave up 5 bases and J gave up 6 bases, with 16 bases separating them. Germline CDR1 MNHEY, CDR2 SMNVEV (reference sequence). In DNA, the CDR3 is TGTGCCAGCAGTCACACCGGCAGGAACGATGGCTACACCTTC. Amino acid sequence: CASSHTGRNDGYTF.

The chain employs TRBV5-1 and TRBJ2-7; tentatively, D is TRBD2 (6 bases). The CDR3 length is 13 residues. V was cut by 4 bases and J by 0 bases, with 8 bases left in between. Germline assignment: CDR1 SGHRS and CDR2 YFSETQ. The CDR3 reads CASSRAGSYEQYF. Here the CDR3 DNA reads TGCGCCAGCAGCCGAGCGGGCTCCTACGAGCAGTACTTC.